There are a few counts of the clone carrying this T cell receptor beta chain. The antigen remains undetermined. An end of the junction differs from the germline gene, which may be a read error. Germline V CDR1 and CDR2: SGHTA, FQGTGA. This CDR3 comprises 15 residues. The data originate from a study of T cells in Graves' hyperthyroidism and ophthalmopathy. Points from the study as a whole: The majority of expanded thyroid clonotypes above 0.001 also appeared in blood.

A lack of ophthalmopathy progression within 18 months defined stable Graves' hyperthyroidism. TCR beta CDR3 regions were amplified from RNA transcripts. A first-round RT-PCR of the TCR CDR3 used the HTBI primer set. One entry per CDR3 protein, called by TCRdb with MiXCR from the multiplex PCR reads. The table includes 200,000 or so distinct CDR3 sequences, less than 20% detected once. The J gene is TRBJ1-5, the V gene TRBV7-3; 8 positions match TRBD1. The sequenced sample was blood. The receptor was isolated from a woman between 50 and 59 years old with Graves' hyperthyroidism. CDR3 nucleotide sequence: TGTGCCGGCAGCAAGGGACAGGAGGGCAATCAGCCCCAGCATTTT. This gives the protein CAGSKGQEGNQPQHF.